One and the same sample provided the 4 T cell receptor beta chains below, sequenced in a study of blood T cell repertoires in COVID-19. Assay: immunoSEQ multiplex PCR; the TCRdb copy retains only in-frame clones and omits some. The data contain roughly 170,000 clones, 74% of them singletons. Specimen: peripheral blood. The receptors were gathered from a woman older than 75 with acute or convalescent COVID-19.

In DNA form, the CDR3 reads TGTGCCAGCAGTCATCGGACAGATATAATTAATTCACCCCTCCACTTT. The encoded protein is CASSHRTDIINSPLHF. The V gene is TRBV6-2 or TRBV6-3, the J gene TRBJ1-6, with D possibly matching TRBD1 (6 bases). Per the germline V gene, CDR1 is MNHEY and CDR2 is SVGEGT. The V end lost 5 bases, the J end lost 6 bases, and 17 bases lay between the germline ends. CDR3 length: 16 residues.

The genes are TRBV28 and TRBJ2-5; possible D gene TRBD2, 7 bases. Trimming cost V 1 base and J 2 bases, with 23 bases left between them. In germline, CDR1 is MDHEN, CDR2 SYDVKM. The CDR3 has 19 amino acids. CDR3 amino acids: CASSLFPPSGGGTQETQYF. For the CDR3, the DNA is TGTGCCAGCAGTTTATTTCCTCCTAGTGGGGGAGGGACACAAGAGACCCAGTACTTC.

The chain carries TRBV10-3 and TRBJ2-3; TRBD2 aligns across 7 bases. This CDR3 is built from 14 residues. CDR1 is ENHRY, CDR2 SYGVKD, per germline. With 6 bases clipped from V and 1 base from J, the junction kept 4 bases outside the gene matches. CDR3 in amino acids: CAISRLARTDTQYF. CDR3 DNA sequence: TGTGCCATCAGCCGACTAGCCCGCACAGATACGCAGTATTTT.

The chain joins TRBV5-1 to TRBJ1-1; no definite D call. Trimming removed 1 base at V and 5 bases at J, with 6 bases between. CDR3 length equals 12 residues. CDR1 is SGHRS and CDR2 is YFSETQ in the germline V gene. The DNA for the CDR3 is TGCGCCAGCAGCTTGCGGGATACTGAAGCTTTCTTT. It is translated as CASSLRDTEAFF.